The 28 T cell receptor beta chains listed next were all sequenced from one sample in a study of cytomegalovirus exposure and HLA in healthy donors. In the PCR, 60 Vbeta and 13 Jbeta primers were used. Only in-frame clones appear in the TCRdb table, and some are missing; sequencing was by immunoSEQ multiplex PCR. The sample shows approximately 200,000 clones, approximately 79% of them seen only once. The sequencing sample was made of PBMCs. The receptors were gathered from a girl aged 5-17 years in good health and CMV-seropositive.

The gene calls are TRBV29-1 and TRBJ1-2; weak D call: TRBD1 (5 bases). Trimming cost V 0 bases and J 8 bases, with 13 bases left between them. Germline V gene data show CDR1 as SQVTM and CDR2 as ANQGSEA. This CDR3 has 13 amino acids. The CDR3 DNA follows: TGCAGCGTTGAAGATTATAGGGGAAGAGGCTACACCTTC. As protein: CSVEDYRGRGYTF.

The chain has TRBV5-1 and TRBJ2-1; 7 positions agree with TRBD2. V gave up 5 bases and J gave up 8 bases; unmatched junction bases: 10. The CDR3 loop spans 14 amino acids. Germline V gives CDR1 SGHRS, CDR2 YFSETQ. CDR3 region: CASSQQTSSDEQFF. In nucleotides, the CDR3 is TGCGCCAGCAGTCAACAGACTAGCTCGGATGAGCAGTTCTTC.

This clone has more than one count but fewer than ten. This chain links TRBV2 with TRBJ1-5, with D unresolved. Deletions cut 4 bases from V and 3 bases from J, with 16 bases between. Germline CDR1 and CDR2: SNHLY and FYNNEI. This CDR3 has 16 residues. CDR3 sequence (DNA): TGTGCCAGCAGTGTATCGGTCTTGATCCCCAATCAGCCCCAGCATTTT. Translated, it gives CASSVSVLIPNQPQHF.

This chain joins TRBV5-4 and TRBJ1-1; TRBD1 is a possible D gene (5 bases). Germline V gene lookup returns CDR1 SGHNT and CDR2 YYREEE (reference sequence). V dropped 0 bases and J dropped 0 bases, with 12 bases sitting between them. The CDR3 is 16 residues long. The DNA for the CDR3 is TGTGCCAGCAGCTTGGAGGGGCAGAAAATGAACACTGAAGCTTTCTTT. Translated: CASSLEGQKMNTEAFF.

This sequence joins TRBV18 and TRBJ1-1; D gene uncertain. The CDR3 is made up of 15 amino acids. Per germline, CDR1 KGHSH and CDR2 LQKENI. Trimming took off 0 bases at V and 7 bases at J, with 15 bases between the two ends. The CDR3: CASSPPAAEWGEAFF. CDR3 nucleotides: TGTGCCAGCTCACCACCGGCAGCGGAGTGGGGTGAAGCTTTCTTT.

V and J are TRBV6-5 and TRBJ2-1; TRBD2 agrees at 11 bases. Trimming took 8 bases from V and 3 from J; bases not matched to a gene: 3. Germline-derived CDR1 and CDR2 are MNHEY and SVGAGI. The CDR3 is 14 residues long. As DNA, the CDR3 is TGTGCCAGCTCCCTAGCGGGGGGCTACAATGAGCAGTTCTTC. Amino acid sequence: CASSLAGGYNEQFF.

This clone was observed a few times. The gene calls are TRBV15 and TRBJ1-5; D call uncertain. There are 13 residues in the CDR3. CDR1 and CDR2 (germline): LNHNV, YYDKDF (reference sequence). The ends were cut back, 0 bases at V and 9 bases at J, with 9 bases in the middle. CDR3 nucleotide sequence: TGTGCCACCAGCAGAGATCACCCGGGGCCCCAGCATTTT. Its translation: CATSRDHPGPQHF.

This chain joins TRBV9 and TRBJ1-3, with D tentatively TRBD1 (5 bases). Germline-derived CDR1 and CDR2 are SGDLS and YYNGEE. Trimming took 2 bases from V and 2 from J, leaving 11 bases between them. The CDR3 extends over 15 amino acids. CDR3 sequence (DNA): TGTGCCAGCAGCGTCCTCTGGGGCCCTGGAAACACCATATATTTT. It is translated as CASSVLWGPGNTIYF.

This chain connects TRBV19 to TRBJ2-6; TRBD1 matches at 7 bases. This CDR3 region has 19 residues. V gave up 5 bases and J gave up 0 bases; unmatched junction bases: 13. The germline V gene has CDR1 LNHDA and CDR2 SQIVND (reference sequence). CDR3 nucleotide sequence: TGTGCCAGTAGTGTCTACATCCCCGGGACAGCCTCTGGGGCCAACGTCCTGACTTTC. Translation gives CASSVYIPGTASGANVLTF.

This clone appeared a few times. This rearrangement joins TRBV5-1 to TRBJ1-2; maybe TRBD1 (6 bases). Germline V lookup: CDR1 SGHRS, CDR2 YFSETQ. The CDR3 totals 15 residues. V gave up 6 bases and J gave up 4 bases, with 19 bases separating them. CDR3 protein: CASTLYPTGSYGYTF. CDR3 nucleotides: TGCGCCAGCACCTTATACCCTACAGGGTCCTATGGCTACACCTTC. The full variable domain, its missing parts supplied by reference TRBV5-1 and TRBJ1-2, is KAGVTQTPRYLIKTRGQQVTLSCSPISGHRSVSWYQQTPGQGLQFLFEYFSETQRNKGNFPGRFSGRQFSNSRSEMNVSTLELGDSALYLCASTLYPTGSYGYTFGSGTRLTVV.

The chain is built from TRBV5-1 and TRBJ2-5, with unresolved D. Germline values: CDR1 SGHRS, CDR2 YFSETQ. Between the trimmed V and J ends, which lost 0 bases and 1 base, there was a span of 7 bases. This CDR3 region has 14 residues. The CDR3 loop reads CASSLVPSQETQYF. CDR3 nucleotide sequence: TGCGCCAGCAGCTTGGTTCCCAGCCAAGAGACCCAGTACTTC.

The chain recombines TRBV10-1 with TRBJ1-3; possibly TRBD1 for D (6 bases). The CDR3 loop spans 15 amino acids. V lost 8 bases to trimming and J lost 1 base, with 15 bases between them. Germline V gene sequence: CDR1 WNHNN, CDR2 SYGVQD (reference sequence). The CDR3 protein is CASAVLGGSGNTIYF. Written as DNA, the CDR3 is TGCGCCAGCGCCGTTTTAGGGGGTTCTGGAAACACCATATATTTT.

The chain employs TRBV30 and TRBJ1-1, with D maybe TRBD1 (5 bases). The length of the CDR3 is 14 residues. Germline CDR1 reads GTSNPN; CDR2 reads SVGIG (reference sequence). V was cut by 2 bases and J by 1 base, with 11 bases left in between. The CDR3 bases are TGTGCCTGGAGTCTAGGGGTTGGGAACACTGAAGCTTTCTTT. This gives the protein CAWSLGVGNTEAFF.

The chain combines TRBV11-3 with TRBJ1-1, with unresolved D. The length of the CDR3 is 11 residues. Deletions cut 8 bases from V and 1 base from J, with 5 bases between. CDR1 is SGHNT and CDR2 is YENEEA in the germline V gene. The CDR3 loop reads CASGENTEAFF. In DNA, the CDR3 is TGTGCCAGCGGAGAGAACACTGAAGCTTTCTTT.

The V call is TRBV11-3, the J call TRBJ2-7; D possibly corresponds to TRBD1 (5 bases). Trimming cost V 8 bases and J 2 bases, with 10 bases left between them. From germline, CDR1 is SGHNT and CDR2 YENEEA. CDR3 length equals 12 residues. In DNA, the CDR3 is TGTGCCAGCTCAGGGAATCCCTACGAGCAGTACTTC. It translates to CASSGNPYEQYF.

In the case of this clone: Other DNA sequences in this sample translate to the same CDR3. The chain carries TRBV11-2 and TRBJ2-7, with 7 bases fitting TRBD1. V shed 5 bases, J shed 1 base, and the junction held 5 bases outside the gene matches. Germline values: CDR1 SGHAT, CDR2 FQNNGV. The CDR3 loop spans 14 amino acids. The CDR3 region has the DNA TGTGCCAGCAGCACAGGGGCGAGATCCTACGAGCAGTACTTC. It translates to CASSTGARSYEQYF. Drawing the rest from reference TRBV11-2 and TRBJ2-7, the complete variable domain is EAGVAQSPRYKIIEKRQSVAFWCNPISGHATLYWYQQILGQGPKLLIQFQNNGVVDDSQLPKDRFSAERLKGVDSTLKIQPAKLEDSAVYLCASSTGARSYEQYFGPGTRLTVT.

V is TRBV10-3 and J is TRBJ2-2, with D perhaps matching TRBD1 (7 bases). V was clipped by 3 bases and J by 4 bases, with 12 bases between them. The germline V gene has CDR1 ENHRY and CDR2 SYGVKD. This CDR3 is built from 15 residues. The CDR3 DNA reads TGTGCCATCAGTGACAGGGGGGATGGCACCGGGGAGCTGTTTTTT. This encodes CAISDRGDGTGELFF.

The genes are TRBV4-3 and TRBJ1-3, with TRBD1 matching 11 bases. The J segment lost 2 bases and the V segment lost 4 bases, leaving 1 base of the junction unmatched. Germline lookup yields CDR1 LGHNA and CDR2 YSLEER. This CDR3 is 15 amino acids long. CDR3 DNA sequence: TGCGCCAGCAGCCCGGGACAGGGGGCTGGAAACACCATATATTTT. It codes for CASSPGQGAGNTIYF.

The DNA for the CDR3 is TGTGCCAGCAGCTTAGTGTTTAGCGGGGGGGAGGTTGCAGATACGCAGTATTTT. Its translation: CASSLVFSGGEVADTQYF. The chain employs TRBV7-8 and TRBJ2-3; 11 bases map to TRBD2. V lost 1 base to trimming and J lost 4 bases; unmatched junction nucleotides: 10. This CDR3 is built from 18 residues. Germline CDR1 and CDR2: SGHVS and FQNEAQ. Complete variable domain (other parts from reference TRBV7-8 and TRBJ2-3): GAGVSQSPRYKVAKRGQDVALRCDPISGHVSLFWYQQALGQGPEFLTYFQNEAQLDKSGLPSDRFFAERPEGSVSTLKIQRTQQEDSAVYLCASSLVFSGGEVADTQYFGPGTRLTVL.

The J gene is TRBJ2-1, the V gene TRBV12-5, with a weak D call TRBD2 (7 bases). Trimming left V 6 bases short and J 10 bases short, with 25 bases between. The CDR3 covers 16 residues. Per germline, CDR1 LGHNT and CDR2 FRNRAP. DNA of the CDR3: TGTGCTAGTGGAGGCCTTTCGGGCGGGGGCAAACGAGAGCAGTTCTTC. Protein sequence: CASGGLSGGGKREQFF.

The gene calls are TRBV7-8 and TRBJ1-2; D not certain. Germline lookup yields CDR1 SGHVS and CDR2 FQNEAQ. CDR3 length equals 12 residues. Trimming removed 4 bases from V and 4 bases from J, with 7 bases in between. As DNA, the CDR3 is TGTGCCAGCAGCTCTTCCGTCTATGGCTACACCTTC. Amino acid sequence: CASSSSVYGYTF.

This chain links TRBV18 with TRBJ1-5; TRBD1 is a possible D gene (5 bases). Trimming left V 3 bases short and J 5 bases short, with 17 bases between. The CDR3 has 16 residues. CDR1 is KGHSH and CDR2 is LQKENI in the germline V gene. In DNA form, the CDR3 reads TGTGCCAGCTCACCTGGCTTGGGGCCTTTGGATCAGCCCCAGCATTTT. Its translation is CASSPGLGPLDQPQHF.

The rearrangement uses TRBV7-9 and TRBJ1-4; 7 nucleotides match TRBD1. Losses at the gene ends were 5 bases for V and 0 bases for J; bases not matched to a gene: 6. This CDR3 is built from 16 residues. The germline V gene encodes CDR1 SEHNR and CDR2 FQNEAQ (reference sequence). This chain's CDR3 is CASSLTGAATNEKLFF. CDR3 nucleotides: TGTGCCAGCAGCCTAACAGGGGCAGCAACTAATGAAAAACTGTTTTTT.

The rearrangement joins TRBV11-2 to TRBJ2-6; D possibly corresponds to TRBD1 (5 bases). V lost 1 base and J lost 0, with 10 bases in between. The CDR3 length is 17 residues. CDR1 is SGHAT, CDR2 FQNNGV, per germline. The CDR3 is CASSLVGVRSGANVLTF. CDR3 DNA sequence: TGTGCCAGCAGCTTAGTAGGGGTTCGCTCTGGGGCCAACGTCCTGACTTTC.

V usage is TRBV7-9 and J usage is TRBJ1-1; no firm D call. The ends were cut back, 4 bases at V and 3 bases at J, with 6 bases in the middle. Germline V gene sequence: CDR1 SEHNR, CDR2 FQNEAQ (reference sequence). This CDR3 comprises 12 residues. CDR3 sequence reads: CASSSRDTEAFF. The CDR3 DNA follows: TGTGCCAGCAGCTCCCGCGACACTGAAGCTTTCTTT.

This rearrangement joins TRBV4-3 to TRBJ2-3; 7 positions match TRBD1. Trimming cost V 0 bases and J 2 bases; bases outside gene matches: 5. The CDR3 is 16 residues long. Germline V gene data show CDR1 as LGHNA and CDR2 as YSLEER. This CDR3 reads CASSQELQGVTDTQYF. The CDR3 DNA is TGCGCCAGCAGCCAAGAACTCCAGGGGGTCACAGATACGCAGTATTTT.

V gene TRBV14 combines with J gene TRBJ2-4, with 8 bases lining up with TRBD1. CDR3 length: 17 amino acids. From germline, CDR1 is SGHDN and CDR2 FVKESK. V was clipped by 1 base and J by 0 bases; unmatched bases: 5. The DNA of the CDR3 is TGTGCCAGCAGCCAAGGTGGGACAGGTCTAGCCAAAAACATTCAGTACTTC. Translating gives CASSQGGTGLAKNIQYF.

The chain is built from TRBV6-5 and TRBJ2-1, with 10 bases identical to TRBD1. The germline gives CDR1 MNHEY, CDR2 SVGAGI. Unmatched junction bases numbered 7, after V lost 7 bases and J lost 4 bases. The length of the CDR3 is 15 residues. This CDR3 reads CASTSGQGGYNEQFF. The CDR3 region has the DNA TGTGCCAGCACCTCCGGACAGGGGGGGTACAATGAGCAGTTCTTC.